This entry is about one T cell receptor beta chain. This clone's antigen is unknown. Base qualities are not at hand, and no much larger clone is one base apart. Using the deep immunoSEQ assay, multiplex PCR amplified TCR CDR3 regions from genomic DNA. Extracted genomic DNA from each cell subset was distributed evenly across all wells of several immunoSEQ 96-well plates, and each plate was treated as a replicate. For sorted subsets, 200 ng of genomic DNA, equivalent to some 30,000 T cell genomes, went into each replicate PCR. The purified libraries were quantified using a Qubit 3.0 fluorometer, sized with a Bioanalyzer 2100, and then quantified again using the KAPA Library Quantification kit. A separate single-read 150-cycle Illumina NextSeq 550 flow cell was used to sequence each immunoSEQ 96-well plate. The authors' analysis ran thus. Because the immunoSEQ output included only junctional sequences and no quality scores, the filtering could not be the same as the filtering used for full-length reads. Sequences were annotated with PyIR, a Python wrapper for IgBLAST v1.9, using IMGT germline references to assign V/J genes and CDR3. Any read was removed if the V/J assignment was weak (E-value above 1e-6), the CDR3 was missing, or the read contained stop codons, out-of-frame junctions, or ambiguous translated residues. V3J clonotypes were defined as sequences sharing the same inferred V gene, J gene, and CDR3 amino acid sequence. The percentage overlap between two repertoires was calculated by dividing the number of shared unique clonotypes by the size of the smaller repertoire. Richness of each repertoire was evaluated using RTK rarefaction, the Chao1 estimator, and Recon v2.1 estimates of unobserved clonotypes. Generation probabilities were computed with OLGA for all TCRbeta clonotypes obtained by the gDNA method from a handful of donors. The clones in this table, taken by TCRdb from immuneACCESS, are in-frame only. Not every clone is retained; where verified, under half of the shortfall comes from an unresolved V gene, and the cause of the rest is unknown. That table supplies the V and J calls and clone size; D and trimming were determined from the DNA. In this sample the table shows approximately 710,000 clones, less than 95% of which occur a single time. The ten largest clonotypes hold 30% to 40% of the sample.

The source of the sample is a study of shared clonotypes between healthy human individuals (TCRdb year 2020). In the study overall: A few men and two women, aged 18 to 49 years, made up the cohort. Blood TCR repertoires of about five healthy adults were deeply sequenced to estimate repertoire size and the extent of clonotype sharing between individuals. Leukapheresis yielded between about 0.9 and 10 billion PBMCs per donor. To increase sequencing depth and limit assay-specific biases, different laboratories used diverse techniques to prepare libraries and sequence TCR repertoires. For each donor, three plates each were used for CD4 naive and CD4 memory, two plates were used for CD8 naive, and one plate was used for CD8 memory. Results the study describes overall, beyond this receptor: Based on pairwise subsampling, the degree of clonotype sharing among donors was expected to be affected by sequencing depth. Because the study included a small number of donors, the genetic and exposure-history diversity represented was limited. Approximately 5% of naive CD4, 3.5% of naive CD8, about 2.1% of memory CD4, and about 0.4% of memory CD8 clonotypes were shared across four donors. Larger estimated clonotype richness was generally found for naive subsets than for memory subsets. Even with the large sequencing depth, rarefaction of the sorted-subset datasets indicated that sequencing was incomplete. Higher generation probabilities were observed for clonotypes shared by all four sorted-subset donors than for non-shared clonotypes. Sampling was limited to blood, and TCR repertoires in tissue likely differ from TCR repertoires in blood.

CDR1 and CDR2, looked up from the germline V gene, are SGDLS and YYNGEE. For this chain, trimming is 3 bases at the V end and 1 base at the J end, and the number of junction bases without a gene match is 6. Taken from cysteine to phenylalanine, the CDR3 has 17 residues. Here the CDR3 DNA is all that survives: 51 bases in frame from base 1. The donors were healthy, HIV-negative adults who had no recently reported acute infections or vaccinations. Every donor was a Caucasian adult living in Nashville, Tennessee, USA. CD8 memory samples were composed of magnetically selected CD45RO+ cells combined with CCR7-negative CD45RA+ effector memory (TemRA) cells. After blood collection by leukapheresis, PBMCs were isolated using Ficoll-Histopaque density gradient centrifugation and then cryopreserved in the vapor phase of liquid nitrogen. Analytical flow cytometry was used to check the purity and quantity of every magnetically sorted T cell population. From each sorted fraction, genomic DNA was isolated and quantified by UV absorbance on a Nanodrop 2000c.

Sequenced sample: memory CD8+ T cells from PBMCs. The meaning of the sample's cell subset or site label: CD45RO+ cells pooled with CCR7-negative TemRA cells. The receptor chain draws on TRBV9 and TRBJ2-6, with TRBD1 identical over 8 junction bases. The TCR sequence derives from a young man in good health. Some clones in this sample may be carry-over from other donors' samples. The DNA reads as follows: TGTGCCAGCAGCGCCGACGACAGGGGTTCTGGGGCCAACGTCCTGACTTTC. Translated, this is CASSADDRGSGANVLTF.